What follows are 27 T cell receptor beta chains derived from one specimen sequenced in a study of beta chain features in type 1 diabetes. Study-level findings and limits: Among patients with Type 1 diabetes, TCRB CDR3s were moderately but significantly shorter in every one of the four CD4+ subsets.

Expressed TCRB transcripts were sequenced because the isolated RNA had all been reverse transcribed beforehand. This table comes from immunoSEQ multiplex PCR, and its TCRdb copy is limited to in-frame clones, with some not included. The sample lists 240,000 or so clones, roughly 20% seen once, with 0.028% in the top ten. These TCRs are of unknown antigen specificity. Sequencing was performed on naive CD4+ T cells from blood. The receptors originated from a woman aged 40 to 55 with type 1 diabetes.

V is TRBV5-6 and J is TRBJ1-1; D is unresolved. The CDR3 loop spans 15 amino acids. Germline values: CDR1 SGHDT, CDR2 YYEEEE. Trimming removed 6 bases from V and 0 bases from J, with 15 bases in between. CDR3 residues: CASTDRGSLNTEAFF. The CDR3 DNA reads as TGTGCCAGCACCGATCGAGGGAGCTTGAACACTGAAGCTTTCTTT.

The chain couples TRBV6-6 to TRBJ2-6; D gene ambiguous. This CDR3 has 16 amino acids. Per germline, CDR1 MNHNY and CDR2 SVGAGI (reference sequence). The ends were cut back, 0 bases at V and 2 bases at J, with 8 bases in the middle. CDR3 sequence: CASSYSSAPGANVLTF. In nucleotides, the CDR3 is TGTGCCAGCAGTTACTCGAGTGCTCCTGGGGCCAACGTCCTGACTTTC.

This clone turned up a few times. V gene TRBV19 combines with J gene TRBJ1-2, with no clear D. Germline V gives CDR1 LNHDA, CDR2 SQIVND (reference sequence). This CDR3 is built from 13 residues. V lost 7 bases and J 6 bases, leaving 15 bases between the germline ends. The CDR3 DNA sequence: TGTGCCAGTATGCGGCGCAGCGATAATGGCTACACCTTC. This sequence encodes CASMRRSDNGYTF.

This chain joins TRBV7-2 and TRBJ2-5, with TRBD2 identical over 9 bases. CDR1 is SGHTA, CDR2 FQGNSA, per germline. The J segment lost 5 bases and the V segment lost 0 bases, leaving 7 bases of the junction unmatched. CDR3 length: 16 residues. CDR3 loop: CASSLAPSGATETQYF. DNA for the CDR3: TGTGCCAGCAGCTTAGCGCCTAGCGGGGCGACGGAGACCCAGTACTTC.

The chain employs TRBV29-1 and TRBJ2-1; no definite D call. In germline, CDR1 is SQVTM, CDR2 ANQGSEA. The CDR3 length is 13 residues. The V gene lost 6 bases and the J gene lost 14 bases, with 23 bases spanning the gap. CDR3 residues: CSVLDLYATREFF. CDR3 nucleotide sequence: TGCAGCGTCCTCGACCTTTACGCTACTCGGGAGTTCTTC.

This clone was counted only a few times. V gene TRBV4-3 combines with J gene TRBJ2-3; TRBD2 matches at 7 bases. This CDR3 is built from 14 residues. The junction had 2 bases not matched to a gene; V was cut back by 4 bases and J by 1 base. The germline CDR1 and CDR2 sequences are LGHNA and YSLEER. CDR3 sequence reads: CASSRSGGTDTQYF. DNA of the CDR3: TGCGCCAGCAGCCGAAGCGGGGGCACAGATACGCAGTATTTT.

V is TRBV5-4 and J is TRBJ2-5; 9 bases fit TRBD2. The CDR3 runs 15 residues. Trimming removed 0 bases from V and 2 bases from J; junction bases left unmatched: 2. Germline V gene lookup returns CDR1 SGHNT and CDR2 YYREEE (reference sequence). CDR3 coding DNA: TGTGCCAGCAGCTTGGTGCTAGCGGGACAAGAGACCCAGTACTTC. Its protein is CASSLVLAGQETQYF.

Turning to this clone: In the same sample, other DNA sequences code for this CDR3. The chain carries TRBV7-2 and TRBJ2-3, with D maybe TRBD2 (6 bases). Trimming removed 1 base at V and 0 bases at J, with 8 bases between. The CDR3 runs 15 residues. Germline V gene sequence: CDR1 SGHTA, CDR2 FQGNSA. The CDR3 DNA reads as TGTGCCAGCAGCTTAGGGAGGGGCAGCACAGATACGCAGTATTTT. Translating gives CASSLGRGSTDTQYF.

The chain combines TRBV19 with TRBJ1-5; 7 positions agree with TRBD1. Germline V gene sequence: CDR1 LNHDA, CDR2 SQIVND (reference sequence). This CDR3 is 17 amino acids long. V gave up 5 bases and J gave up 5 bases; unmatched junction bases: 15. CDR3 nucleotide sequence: TGTGCCAGTAGTGCAGAGCCTGGGACAGTTTTCTATCAGCCCCAGCATTTT. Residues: CASSAEPGTVFYQPQHF.

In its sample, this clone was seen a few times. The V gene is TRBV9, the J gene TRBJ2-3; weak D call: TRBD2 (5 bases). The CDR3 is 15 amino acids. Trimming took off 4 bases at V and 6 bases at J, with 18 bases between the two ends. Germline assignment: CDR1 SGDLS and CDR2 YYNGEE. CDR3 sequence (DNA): TGTGCCAGCAGCTCCTTAGCGCTCCCCCCCGATACGCAGTATTTT. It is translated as CASSSLALPPDTQYF.

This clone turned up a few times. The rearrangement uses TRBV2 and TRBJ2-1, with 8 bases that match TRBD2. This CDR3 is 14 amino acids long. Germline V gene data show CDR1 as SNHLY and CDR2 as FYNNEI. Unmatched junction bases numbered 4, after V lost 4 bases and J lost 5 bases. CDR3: CASSALREDNEQFF. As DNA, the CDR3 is TGTGCCAGCAGTGCGTTGCGGGAGGACAATGAGCAGTTCTTC. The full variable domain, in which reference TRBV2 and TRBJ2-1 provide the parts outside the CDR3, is EPEVTQTPSHQVTQMGQEVILRCVPISNHLYFYWYRQILGQKVEFLVSFYNNEISEKSEIFDDQFSVERPDGSNFTLKIRSTKLEDSAMYFCASSALREDNEQFFGPGTRLTVL.

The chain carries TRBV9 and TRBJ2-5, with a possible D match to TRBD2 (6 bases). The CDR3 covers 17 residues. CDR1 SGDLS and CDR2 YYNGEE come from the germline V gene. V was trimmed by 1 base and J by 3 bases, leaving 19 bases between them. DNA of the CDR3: TGTGCCAGCAGCGTAAGGCCCGGGGCGGGCGGGAAAGAGACCCAGTACTTC. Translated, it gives CASSVRPGAGGKETQYF.

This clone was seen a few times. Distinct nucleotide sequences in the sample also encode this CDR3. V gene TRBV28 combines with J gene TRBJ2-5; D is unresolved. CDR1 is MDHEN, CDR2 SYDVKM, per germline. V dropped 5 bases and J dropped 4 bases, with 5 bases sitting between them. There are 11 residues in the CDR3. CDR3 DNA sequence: TGTGCCAGCAGTCTTCGAGAGACCCAGTACTTC. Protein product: CASSLRETQYF.

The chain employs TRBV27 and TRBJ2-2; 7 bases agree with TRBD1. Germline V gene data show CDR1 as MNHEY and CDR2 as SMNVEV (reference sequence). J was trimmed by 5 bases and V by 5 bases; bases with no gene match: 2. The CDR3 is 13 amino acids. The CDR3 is CASSLQGTGELFF. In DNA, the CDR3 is TGTGCCAGCAGTCTACAGGGGACCGGGGAGCTGTTTTTT.

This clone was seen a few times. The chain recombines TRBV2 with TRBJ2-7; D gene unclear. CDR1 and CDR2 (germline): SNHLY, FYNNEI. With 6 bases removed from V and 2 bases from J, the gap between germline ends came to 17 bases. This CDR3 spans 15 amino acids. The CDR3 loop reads CASSQRSAPPYEQYF. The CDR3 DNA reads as TGTGCCAGCAGCCAACGGTCTGCTCCGCCCTACGAGCAGTACTTC.

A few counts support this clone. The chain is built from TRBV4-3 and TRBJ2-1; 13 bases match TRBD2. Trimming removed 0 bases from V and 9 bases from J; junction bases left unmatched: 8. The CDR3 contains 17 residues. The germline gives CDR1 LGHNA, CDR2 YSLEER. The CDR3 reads CASSQEGLAGALGEQFF. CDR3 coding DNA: TGCGCCAGCAGCCAAGAAGGACTAGCGGGAGCCCTAGGTGAGCAGTTCTTC.

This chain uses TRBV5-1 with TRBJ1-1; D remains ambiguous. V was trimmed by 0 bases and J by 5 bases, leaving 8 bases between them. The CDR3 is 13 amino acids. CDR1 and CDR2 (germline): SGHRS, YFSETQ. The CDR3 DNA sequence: TGCGCCAGCAGCTTGGGAGGGATGACTGAAGCTTTCTTT. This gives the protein CASSLGGMTEAFF.

CDR3 coding DNA: TGCAGCTTCTTGGGGGGACCGGGCACTGAAGCTTTCTTT. Its protein product is CSFLGGPGTEAFF. The chain joins TRBV29-1 to TRBJ1-1; weak D call: TRBD1 (5 bases). From germline, CDR1 is SQVTM and CDR2 ANQGSEA. This CDR3 has 13 amino acids. Trimming left V 8 bases short and J 4 bases short, with 17 bases between.

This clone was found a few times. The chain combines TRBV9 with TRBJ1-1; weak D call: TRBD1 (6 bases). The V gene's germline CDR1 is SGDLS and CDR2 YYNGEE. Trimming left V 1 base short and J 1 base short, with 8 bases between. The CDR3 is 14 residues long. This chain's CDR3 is CASSVQGSNTEAFF. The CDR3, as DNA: TGTGCCAGCAGCGTACAGGGGTCGAACACTGAAGCTTTCTTT.

The DNA of the CDR3 is TGTGCCAGCAGTCCCGGGACTAGCGGGGGTACGCAGTATTTT. Translated, it gives CASSPGTSGGTQYF. The chain links TRBV27 to TRBJ2-3; 14 bases are a match to TRBD2. Germline-derived CDR1 and CDR2 are MNHEY and SMNVEV (reference sequence). CDR3 length: 14 residues. V lost 5 bases to trimming and J lost 8 bases; unmatched junction nucleotides: 3.

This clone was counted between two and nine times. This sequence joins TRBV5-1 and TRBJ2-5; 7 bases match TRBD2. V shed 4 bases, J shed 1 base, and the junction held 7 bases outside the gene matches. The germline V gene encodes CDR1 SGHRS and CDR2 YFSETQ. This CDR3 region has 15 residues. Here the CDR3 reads CASSREGGSQETQYF. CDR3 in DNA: TGCGCCAGCAGCAGAGAAGGCGGGAGCCAAGAGACCCAGTACTTC.

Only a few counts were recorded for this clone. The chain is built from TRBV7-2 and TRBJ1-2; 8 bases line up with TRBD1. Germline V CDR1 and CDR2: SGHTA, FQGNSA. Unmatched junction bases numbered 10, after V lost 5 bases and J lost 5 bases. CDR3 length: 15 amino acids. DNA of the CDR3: TGTGCCAGCAGCGCTCAGGGGGCGCAATATTATGGCTACACCTTC. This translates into CASSAQGAQYYGYTF.

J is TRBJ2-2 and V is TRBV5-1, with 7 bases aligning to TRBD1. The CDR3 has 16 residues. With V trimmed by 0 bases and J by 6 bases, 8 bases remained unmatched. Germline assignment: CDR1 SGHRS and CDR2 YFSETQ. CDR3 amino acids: CASSLDTRGKSGELFF. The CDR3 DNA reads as TGCGCCAGCAGCTTGGACACCAGGGGGAAGTCCGGGGAGCTGTTTTTT.

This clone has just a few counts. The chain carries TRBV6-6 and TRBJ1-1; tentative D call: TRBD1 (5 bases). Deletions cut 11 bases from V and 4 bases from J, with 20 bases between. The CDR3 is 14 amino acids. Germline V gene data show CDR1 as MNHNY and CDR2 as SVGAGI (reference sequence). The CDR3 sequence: CAEGRGGGSTEAFF. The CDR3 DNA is TGTGCCGAGGGGAGGGGTGGGGGAAGCACTGAAGCTTTCTTT.

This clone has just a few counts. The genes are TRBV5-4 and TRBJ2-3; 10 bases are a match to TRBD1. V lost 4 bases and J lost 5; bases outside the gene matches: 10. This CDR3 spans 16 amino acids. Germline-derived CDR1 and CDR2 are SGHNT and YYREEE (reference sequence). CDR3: CASSPGLGQGKDTQYF. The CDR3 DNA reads TGTGCCAGCAGCCCCGGATTGGGACAGGGGAAAGATACGCAGTATTTT.

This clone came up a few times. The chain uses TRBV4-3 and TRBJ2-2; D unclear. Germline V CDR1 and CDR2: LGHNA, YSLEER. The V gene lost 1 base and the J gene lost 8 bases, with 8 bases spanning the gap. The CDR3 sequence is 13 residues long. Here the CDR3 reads CASSQAPGGELFF. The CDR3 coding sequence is TGCGCCAGCAGCCAAGCACCGGGTGGGGAGCTGTTTTTT.

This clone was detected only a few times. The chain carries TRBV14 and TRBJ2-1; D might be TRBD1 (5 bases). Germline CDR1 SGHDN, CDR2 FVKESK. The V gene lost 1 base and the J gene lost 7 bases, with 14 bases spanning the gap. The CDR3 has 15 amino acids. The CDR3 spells CASSQARGAWNEQFF. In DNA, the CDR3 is TGTGCCAGCAGCCAAGCAAGGGGCGCTTGGAATGAGCAGTTCTTC.